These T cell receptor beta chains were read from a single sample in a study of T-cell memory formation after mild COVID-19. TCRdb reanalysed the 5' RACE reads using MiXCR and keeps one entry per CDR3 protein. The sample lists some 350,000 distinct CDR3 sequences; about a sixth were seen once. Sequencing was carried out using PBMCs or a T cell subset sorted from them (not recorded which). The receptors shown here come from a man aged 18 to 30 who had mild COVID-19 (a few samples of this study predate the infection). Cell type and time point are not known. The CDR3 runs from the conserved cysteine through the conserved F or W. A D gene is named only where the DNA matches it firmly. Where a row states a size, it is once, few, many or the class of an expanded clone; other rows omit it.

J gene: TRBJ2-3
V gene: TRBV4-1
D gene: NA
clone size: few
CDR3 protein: CASSLHGLAPDTQYF
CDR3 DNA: TGCGCCAGCAGCCTCCATGGGCTAGCCCCAGATACGCAGTATTTT

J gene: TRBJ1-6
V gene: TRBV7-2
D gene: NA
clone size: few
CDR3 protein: CASSLEIHTTSPLHF
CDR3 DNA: TGTGCCAGCAGCTTAGAGATCCATACAACTTCACCCCTCCACTTT

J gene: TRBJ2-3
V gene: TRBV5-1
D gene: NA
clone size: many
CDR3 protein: CASSTGGTDTQYF
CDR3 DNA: TGCGCCAGCAGCACAGGCGGCACAGATACGCAGTATTTT

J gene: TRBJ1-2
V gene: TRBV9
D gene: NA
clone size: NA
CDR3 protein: CASSASPGGGYTF
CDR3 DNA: TGTGCCAGCAGCGCTAGCCCCGGAGGAGGCTACACCTTC

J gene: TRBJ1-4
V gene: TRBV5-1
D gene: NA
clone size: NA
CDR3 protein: CASSPLDRKEKLFF
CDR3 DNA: TGCGCCAGCAGCCCCCTGGACAGAAAAGAAAAACTGTTTTTT

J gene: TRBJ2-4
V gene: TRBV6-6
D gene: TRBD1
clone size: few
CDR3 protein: CASSSWTGAKNIQYF
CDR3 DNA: TGTGCCAGCAGTTCCTGGACAGGGGCCAAAAACATTCAGTACTTC

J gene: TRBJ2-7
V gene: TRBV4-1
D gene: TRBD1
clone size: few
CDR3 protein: CASSQPGQGTYEQYF
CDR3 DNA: TGCGCCAGCAGCCAACCGGGACAGGGGACCTACGAGCAGTACTTC

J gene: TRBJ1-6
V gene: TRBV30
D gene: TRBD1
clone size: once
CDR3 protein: CAWSVKGASNSPLHF
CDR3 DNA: TGTGCCTGGAGTGTAAAGGGGGCTTCGAATTCACCCCTCCACTTT

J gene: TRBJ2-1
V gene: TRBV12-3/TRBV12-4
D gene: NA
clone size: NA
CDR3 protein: CASGSVGEQFF
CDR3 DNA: TGTGCCAGCGGCTCGGTAGGGGAGCAGTTCTTC

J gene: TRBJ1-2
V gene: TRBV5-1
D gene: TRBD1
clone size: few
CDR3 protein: CASSSPGQQSHGYTF
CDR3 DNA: TGCGCCAGCAGCTCGCCGGGACAGCAATCCCATGGCTACACCTTC